The clone carrying this TCR beta chain has a single count. Its antigen is not identified. Time point specified: cycle 4 day 1 (C4D1), after more than five weeks of nivolumab. Brentuximab vedotin exposure varied, and every patient relapsed after autologous stem cell transplantation. The study isolated CD8+ T cells from thawed PBMCs by magnetic negative selection. Relapsed/refractory classical Hodgkin lymphoma patients had complete, partial or progressive responses. The sample comes from a study of PD-1 blockade in classical Hodgkin lymphoma. Study-wide points: CD4+ TCR diversity climbed significantly by C4D1, unlike CD8+ TCR diversity. Diversity similar to that of newly diagnosed patients was seen at baseline in complete responders. Reports described newly diagnosed patients as having lower baseline TCR diversity than healthy donors.

Profiled with immunoSEQ multiplex PCR; TCRdb holds only in-frame clones, not every one. In the table there are about 4,300 clones, approximately 65% of which are singletons. V was pared by 7 bases and J by 4 bases, with 17 bases between. The CDR3 runs 14 residues. Germline V gene data show CDR1 as SGDLS and CDR2 as YYNGEE. The source of this sequence is a human donor with classical Hodgkin lymphoma. The material sequenced was CD8+ T cells from blood, taken before the fourth cycle of nivolumab. The V call is TRBV9, the J call TRBJ1-1; TRBD1 is a possible D gene (5 bases). CDR3 DNA sequence: TGTGCCAGCGGAGGAGGGCAGGGAATCACTGAAGCTTTCTTT. Translated, it gives CASGGGQGITEAFF.